This T cell receptor beta chain was profiled in a study of T cells in Graves' hyperthyroidism and ophthalmopathy. Whole-study results and caveats: Among thyroid clonotypes expanded above 0.001, most also appeared in blood. From stable hyperthyroidism, ophthalmopathy was set apart by a 13 V-J model.

There were TCR beta CDR3 regions amplified from RNA transcripts. The study used the HTBI primer set for a first-round RT-PCR of the TCR CDR3. TCRdb analysed the multiplex PCR reads with MiXCR anew, one entry per CDR3 protein. This sample has 540,000 or so distinct CDR3 sequences; about half occur once, and the top ten carry around a fifth. V lost 4 bases and J lost 3; bases outside the gene matches: 5. Germline-derived CDR1 and CDR2 are DFQATT and SNEGSKA (reference sequence). This CDR3 is built from 15 residues. In the case of this clonotype: Its specificity is unknown.

This chain uses TRBV20-1 with TRBJ2-7; TRBD2 matches 14 bases. The specimen was peripheral blood or thyroid tissue (not recorded which). The clonotype comes from an adult woman with Graves' disease, either hyperthyroidism or ophthalmopathy (not recorded which). For the CDR3, the DNA is TGCAGTGCTAAACGAGGGACTAGCGGGAGCTACGAGCAGTACTTC. It encodes CSAKRGTSGSYEQYF.